This TCR beta chain is from a study of human thymus T cells. Study-level findings and limits: V and J genes seemed to be used with bias in thymic and blood repertoires. Among unrelated individuals, related research reported thymic repertoires that overlapped highly.

Thymic tissue was derived from resections collected during corrective heart surgery. The people who donated were healthy Finnish babies having corrective surgery for congenital heart defects. Sequenced by immunoSEQ multiplex PCR; TCRdb stores in-frame clones only, minus some. The data contain roughly 120,000 clones, around 94% of them singletons. On this clone itself: Its antigen is unidentified.

This sequence was found in a boy under two years old with a congenital heart defect but otherwise immunologically healthy. Sequenced: thymus tissue.

CDR3 sequence reads: CASSFGGIKTQYF. The DNA for the CDR3 is TGTGCCAGCAGCTTCGGCGGAATAAAGACCCAGTACTTC. The chain employs TRBV7-2 and TRBJ2-5; D is uncertain. V shed 3 bases and J shed 6 bases, with 11 bases lying between them. CDR3 length: 13 amino acids. Germline loops: CDR1 SGHTA, CDR2 FQGNSA.